This note documents a single T cell receptor beta chain sequence. The antigen it recognizes is unknown. Base qualities are not at hand, and no much larger clone is one base apart. The entry originates in a study of blood T cells in healthy people across ages (dated by TCRdb to between 2015 and 2017). Background for the entire study: In model experiments, template switching captured roughly one uniquely barcoded TCR beta cDNA molecule for every two T cells. Donors of different ages were randomly distributed across sequencing lanes to avoid experimental bias. Donors were grouped into four age groups: young (average 16 years), middle-aged (roughly 38), aged (around 60) and long-lived (approximately 75). Two additional independent replicas of 1 million unique cDNA reads from the same blood draw were analyzed for two donors (one aged 18 to 30 and one aged 80 or older). Using deep sequencing normalized with unique cDNA molecular identifiers, the study measured how TCR beta repertoire diversity changes with age. Beyond this particular receptor, the publication reports: Because donor CMV infection status was unknown, age-related changes in expanded clonotypes were potentially confounded. Estimates of total diversity based on one million sequenced T cells were regarded as lower bounds and as underestimates. Compared with the aged group, more naive CD4+ T cells, fewer expanded clones and increased TCR diversity were shown by the long-lived group, suggesting age selection. Because profiling used bulk unsorted PBMCs, naive and antigen-experienced compartments could not be compared conclusively. Observed TCR beta diversity correlated strongly with the percentage of naive T cells measured by flow cytometry. As age increased, observed TCR beta diversity per million T cells dropped in a roughly linear way, and a significant reduction was already evident by age roughly 36.

The library relied on 5' RACE. The sequencer listed for this sample is Illumina HiSeq 2500. A second roughly 7 to 12 cycle PCR used a sample-barcoded 5' primer and a J-beta primer mix. Each TCR beta cDNA molecule received a unique molecular identifier from a template-switch 5' adaptor carrying 12 random nucleotides. Each sample yielded at least 2.5 million CDR3-containing paired-end reads. First-strand cDNA was synthesized from all RNA with the Mint cDNA synthesis kit, primed by a TRBC-specific oligonucleotide. Following uracil-DNA glycosylase treatment, all cDNA underwent a first 18-cycle PCR with the universal primers M1SS and BC2_uni_R. The paper's processing steps were these. For normalization, 1 million high-quality reads, each with a distinct molecular identifier, were randomly selected from each sample. Reads sharing molecular identifiers were discarded rather than binned into consensus sequences. MiTCR, with a Q25 quality threshold and the strictest error-elimination algorithm, was used for CDR3 identification, clonotype clustering and error correction. A nonparametric unseen species model with Euler transformation was used to estimate lower-bound total TCR beta diversity. In-frame beta chains were kept once TCRdb had trimmed the public reads at Q25 with fastp and called clones with MiXCR. A single entry per CDR3 protein holds the most common genes and DNA from its merged rows. TCRdb, rather than the study authors, made the V and J calls. Recorded for this sample are about 720,000 distinct CDR3 sequences; 20% to 25% of them occurred a single time. Jointly, the top ten make up around 22% of the sample.

The CDR3 numbers 15 residues from cysteine through phenylalanine. The sequence is cut down to CDR3 DNA, 45 bases in frame from base 1. The germline ends are 16 bases apart after V is trimmed by 8 bases and J by 1 base. As encoded in the germline V gene, CDR1 is MNHEY while CDR2 is SVGAGI. The approximately 39 donors, aged about 6 to 100 years, were systemically healthy Caucasian individuals from Russia. Around 9.7 milliliters of peripheral blood were collected from each donor into EDTA-treated Vacutainer tubes. Ficoll-Paque density-gradient centrifugation was used to isolate PBMCs, with at least 7 million per sample. Total RNA was extracted from PBMCs with Trizol reagent, with at least 6 micrograms obtained per sample. The percentages of naive CD45RAhigh/CD27high T cells were determined by flow cytometry on a PBMC aliquot from every donor.

The receptor was derived from a man aged 70-80 years in good health. The sequencing sample was made of blood. The V gene is TRBV6-5 and the J gene is TRBJ2-3, with the D gene uncertain. The nucleotide sequence reads as follows: TGTGCCAGCGGGCGGACGACCGTAGGCACAGATACGCAGTATTTT. Its amino acids are CASGRTTVGTDTQYF.